The clone carrying this T cell receptor beta chain turned up a few times. The junction differs from germline at one of its ends, possibly a read error. They built TCR cDNA with 5'RACE template switching, a step that put in a universal primer site and UMIs. From the 5' RACE reads, TCRdb called clonotypes with MiXCR, one entry per CDR3 protein. The data show about 350,000 distinct CDR3 sequences, with roughly 12% seen just once and roughly 18% held by the top ten. This CDR3 is built from 15 residues. Germline V gives CDR1 DFQATT, CDR2 SNEGSKA (reference sequence). The data originate from a study of T cells after yellow fever vaccination.

Sequencing used PBMCs, obtained on the day of the first yellow fever vaccination. The clonotype comes from a man aged 18 to 35 who received the YFV17D yellow fever vaccine. The rearrangement uses TRBV20-1 and TRBJ1-1; D is undetermined. The CDR3 loop reads CSARARSGSGTEAFF. CDR3 coding DNA: TGCAGTGCAAGAGCCCGATCGGGGTCGGGCACTGAAGCTTTCTTT.